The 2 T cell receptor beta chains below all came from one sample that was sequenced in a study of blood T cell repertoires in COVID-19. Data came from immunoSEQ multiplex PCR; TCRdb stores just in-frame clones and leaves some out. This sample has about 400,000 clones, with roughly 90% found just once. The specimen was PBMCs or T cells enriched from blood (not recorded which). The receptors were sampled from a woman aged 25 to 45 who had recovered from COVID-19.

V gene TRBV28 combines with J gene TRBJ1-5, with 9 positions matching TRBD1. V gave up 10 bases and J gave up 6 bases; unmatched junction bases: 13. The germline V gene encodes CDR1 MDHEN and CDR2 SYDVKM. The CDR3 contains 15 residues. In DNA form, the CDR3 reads TGTGCCACCAAACAACAGGGGGCTATGGGTCAGCCCCAGCATTTT. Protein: CATKQQGAMGQPQHF.

The CDR3 spells CASSRAQPGQGARNTGELFF. The CDR3 DNA follows: TGTGCCAGCAGCCGAGCTCAGCCGGGACAGGGGGCGCGGAACACCGGGGAGCTGTTTTTT. This chain uses TRBV14 with TRBJ2-2; 12 bases fit TRBD1. This CDR3 has 20 residues. V shed 4 bases, J shed 1 base, and the junction held 13 bases outside the gene matches. Germline CDR1 and CDR2: SGHDN and FVKESK.